The clone carrying this TCR beta chain was detected ten times or more. Trimming pared 4 bases from V and 5 bases from J, leaving 12 bases between. Germline values: CDR1 MNHEY, CDR2 SVGEGT. The CDR3 length is 14 residues. Preparation of the TCRbeta library used unique molecular identifiers. A single record per CDR3 protein comes from TCRdb applying MiXCR to the PCR reads. The sample holds approximately 88,000 distinct CDR3 sequences; 9% to 15% are singletons and the top ten take about 14%. The sample belongs to a study of T-cell reconstitution after alpha-beta-depleted transplantation in children. This specimen consisted of PBMCs from the stem cell graft donor, obtained from the stem cell graft. This receptor was obtained from a human donor who donated a stem cell graft to a child with inherited bone marrow failure. This chain connects TRBV6-2 or TRBV6-3 to TRBJ1-5, with D perhaps matching TRBD1 (6 bases). The CDR3 DNA sequence: TGTGCCAGCAGTTCACGACAGGCGGATCAGCCCCAGCATTTT. Protein: CASSSRQADQPQHF.